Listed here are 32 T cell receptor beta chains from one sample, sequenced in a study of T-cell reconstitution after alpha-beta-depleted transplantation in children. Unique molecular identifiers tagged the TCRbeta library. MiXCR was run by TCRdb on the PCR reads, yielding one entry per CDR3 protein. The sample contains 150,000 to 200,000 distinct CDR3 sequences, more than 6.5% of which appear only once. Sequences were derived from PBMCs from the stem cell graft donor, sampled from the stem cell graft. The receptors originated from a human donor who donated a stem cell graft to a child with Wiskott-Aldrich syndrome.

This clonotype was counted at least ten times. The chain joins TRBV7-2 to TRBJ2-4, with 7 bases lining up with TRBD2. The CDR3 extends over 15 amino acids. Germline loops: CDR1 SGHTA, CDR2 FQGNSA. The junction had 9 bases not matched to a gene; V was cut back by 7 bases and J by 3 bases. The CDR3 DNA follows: TGTGCCAGCACCCAACCGCCGGGGGGCAAAAACATTCAGTACTTC. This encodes CASTQPPGGKNIQYF. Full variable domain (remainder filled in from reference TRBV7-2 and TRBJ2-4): GAGVSQSPSNKVTEKGKDVELRCDPISGHTALYWYRQSLGQGLEFLIYFQGNSAPDKSGLPSDRFSAERTGGSVSTLTIQRTQQEDSAVYLCASTQPPGGKNIQYFGAGTRLSVL.

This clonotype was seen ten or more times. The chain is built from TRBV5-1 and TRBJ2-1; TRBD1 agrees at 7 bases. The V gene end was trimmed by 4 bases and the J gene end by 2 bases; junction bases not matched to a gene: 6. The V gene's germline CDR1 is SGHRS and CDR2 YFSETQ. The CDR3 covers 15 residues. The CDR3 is CASSPRQGTYNEQFF. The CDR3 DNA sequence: TGCGCCAGCAGCCCCCGACAGGGAACCTACAATGAGCAGTTCTTC.

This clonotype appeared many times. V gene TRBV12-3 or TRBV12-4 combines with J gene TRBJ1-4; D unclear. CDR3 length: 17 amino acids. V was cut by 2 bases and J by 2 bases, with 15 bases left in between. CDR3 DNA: TGTGCCAGCAGTTTAAAGAGAACGGCCGACACTAATGAAAAACTGTTTTTT. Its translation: CASSLKRTADTNEKLFF.

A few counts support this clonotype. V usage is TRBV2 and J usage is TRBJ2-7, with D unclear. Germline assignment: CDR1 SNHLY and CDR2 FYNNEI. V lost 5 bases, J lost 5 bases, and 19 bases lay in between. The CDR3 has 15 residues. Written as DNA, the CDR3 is TGTGCCAGCAGTCTAGGACCGACCCTCGGTCACGAGCAGTACTTC. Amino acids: CASSLGPTLGHEQYF.

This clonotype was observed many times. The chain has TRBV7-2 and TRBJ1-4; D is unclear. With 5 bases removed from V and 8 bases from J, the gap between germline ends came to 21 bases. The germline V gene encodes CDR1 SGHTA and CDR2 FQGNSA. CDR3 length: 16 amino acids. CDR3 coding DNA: TGTGCCAGCAGCCCAAGGATAGGAGGGTTGTTGGAAAAACTGTTTTTT. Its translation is CASSPRIGGLLEKLFF.

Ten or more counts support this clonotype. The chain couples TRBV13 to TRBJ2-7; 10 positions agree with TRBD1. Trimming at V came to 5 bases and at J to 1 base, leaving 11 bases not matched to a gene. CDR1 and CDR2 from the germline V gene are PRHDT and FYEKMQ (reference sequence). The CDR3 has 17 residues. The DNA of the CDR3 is TGTGCCAGCAGCAACCGAGATGTGGGACAGGGGTCCTACGAGCAGTACTTC. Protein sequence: CASSNRDVGQGSYEQYF.

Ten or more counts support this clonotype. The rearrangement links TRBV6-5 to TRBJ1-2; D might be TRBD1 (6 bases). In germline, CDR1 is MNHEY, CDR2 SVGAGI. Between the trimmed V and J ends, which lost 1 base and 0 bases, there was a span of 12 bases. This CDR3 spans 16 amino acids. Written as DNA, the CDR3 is TGTGCCAGCAGTTACTTTGGAAAGGGGGCTAACTATGGCTACACCTTC. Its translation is CASSYFGKGANYGYTF.

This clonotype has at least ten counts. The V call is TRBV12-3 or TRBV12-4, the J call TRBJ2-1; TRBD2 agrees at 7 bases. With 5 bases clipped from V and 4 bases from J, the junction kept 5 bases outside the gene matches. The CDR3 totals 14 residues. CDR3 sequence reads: CASSGLEMYNEQFF. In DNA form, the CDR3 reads TGTGCCAGCAGTGGACTAGAAATGTACAATGAGCAGTTCTTC.

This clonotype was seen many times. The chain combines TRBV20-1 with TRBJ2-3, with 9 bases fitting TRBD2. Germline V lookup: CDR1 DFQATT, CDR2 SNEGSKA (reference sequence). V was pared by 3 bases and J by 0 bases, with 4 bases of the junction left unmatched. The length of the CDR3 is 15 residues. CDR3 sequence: CSASWTSASTDTQYF. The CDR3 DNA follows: TGCAGTGCTAGTTGGACTAGCGCCAGCACAGATACGCAGTATTTT.

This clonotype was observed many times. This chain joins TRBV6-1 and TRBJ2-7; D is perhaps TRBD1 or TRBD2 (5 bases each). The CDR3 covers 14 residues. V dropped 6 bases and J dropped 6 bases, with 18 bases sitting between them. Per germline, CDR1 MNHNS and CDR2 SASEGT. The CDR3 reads CASRAGTVVREQYF. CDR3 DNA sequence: TGTGCCAGCAGAGCCGGGACCGTTGTGCGCGAGCAGTACTTC.

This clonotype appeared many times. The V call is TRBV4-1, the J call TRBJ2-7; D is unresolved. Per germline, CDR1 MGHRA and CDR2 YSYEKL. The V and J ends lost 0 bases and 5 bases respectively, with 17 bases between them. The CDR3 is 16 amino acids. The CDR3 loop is CASSQDLGPSRDEQYF. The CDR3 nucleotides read TGCGCCAGCAGCCAAGATCTAGGACCCTCAAGGGACGAGCAGTACTTC.

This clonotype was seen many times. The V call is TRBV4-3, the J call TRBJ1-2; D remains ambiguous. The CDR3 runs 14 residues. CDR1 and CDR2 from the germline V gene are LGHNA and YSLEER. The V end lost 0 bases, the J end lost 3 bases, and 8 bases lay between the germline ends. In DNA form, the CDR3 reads TGCGCCAGCAGCCAAGATACCGGGGACTATGGCTACACCTTC. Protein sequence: CASSQDTGDYGYTF.

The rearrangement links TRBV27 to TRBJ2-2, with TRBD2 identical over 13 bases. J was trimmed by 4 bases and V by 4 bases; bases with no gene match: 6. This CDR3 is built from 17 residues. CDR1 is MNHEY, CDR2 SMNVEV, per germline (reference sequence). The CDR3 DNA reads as TGTGCCAGCAGTTCTAGGACTAGCGGGAGTTTCACCGGGGAGCTGTTTTTT. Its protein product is CASSSRTSGSFTGELFF.

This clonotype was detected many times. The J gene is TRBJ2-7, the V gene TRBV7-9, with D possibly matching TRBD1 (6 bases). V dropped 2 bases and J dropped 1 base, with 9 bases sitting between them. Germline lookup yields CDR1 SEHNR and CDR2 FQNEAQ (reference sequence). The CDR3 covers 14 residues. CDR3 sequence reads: CASSLTDRSYEQYF. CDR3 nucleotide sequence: TGTGCCAGCAGCTTAACTGACAGGTCCTACGAGCAGTACTTC.

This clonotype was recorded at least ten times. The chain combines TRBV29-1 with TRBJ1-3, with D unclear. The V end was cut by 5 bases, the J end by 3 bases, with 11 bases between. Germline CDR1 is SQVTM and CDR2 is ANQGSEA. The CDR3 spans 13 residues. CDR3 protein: CSVLVGGGNTIYF. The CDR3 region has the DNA TGCAGCGTTCTCGTTGGAGGTGGAAACACCATATATTTT.

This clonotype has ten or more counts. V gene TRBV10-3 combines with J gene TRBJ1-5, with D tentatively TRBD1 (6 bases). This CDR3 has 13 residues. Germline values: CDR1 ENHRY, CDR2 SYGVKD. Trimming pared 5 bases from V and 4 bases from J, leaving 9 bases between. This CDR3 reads CAISPGQNQPQHF. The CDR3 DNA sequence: TGTGCCATCAGTCCGGGACAAAATCAGCCCCAGCATTTT.

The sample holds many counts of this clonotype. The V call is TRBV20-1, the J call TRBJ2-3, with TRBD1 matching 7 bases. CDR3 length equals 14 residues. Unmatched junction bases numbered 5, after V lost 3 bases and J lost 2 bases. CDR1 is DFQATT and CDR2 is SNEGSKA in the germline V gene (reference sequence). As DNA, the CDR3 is TGCAGTGCTAGTAAGGGGGCCCACACAGATACGCAGTATTTT. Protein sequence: CSASKGAHTDTQYF.

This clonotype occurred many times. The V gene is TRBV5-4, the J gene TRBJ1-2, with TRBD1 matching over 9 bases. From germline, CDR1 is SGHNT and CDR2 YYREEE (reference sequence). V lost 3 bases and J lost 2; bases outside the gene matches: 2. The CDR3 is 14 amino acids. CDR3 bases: TGTGCCAGCAGCTGGACAGGGGCGAACTATGGCTACACCTTC. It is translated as CASSWTGANYGYTF.

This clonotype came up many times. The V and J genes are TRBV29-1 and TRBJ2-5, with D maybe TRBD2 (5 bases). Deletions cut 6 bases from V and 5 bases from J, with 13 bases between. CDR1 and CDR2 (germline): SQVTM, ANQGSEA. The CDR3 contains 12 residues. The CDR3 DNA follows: TGCAGCGTGGACTGGGCCAGGGAGACCCAGTACTTC. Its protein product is CSVDWARETQYF.

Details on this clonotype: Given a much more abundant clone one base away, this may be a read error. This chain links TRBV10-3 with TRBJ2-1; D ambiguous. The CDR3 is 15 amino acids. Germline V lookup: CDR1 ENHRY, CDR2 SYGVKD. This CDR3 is CTISESGTEYNEQFF. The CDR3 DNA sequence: TGTACCATCAGTGAGTCGGGCACAGAGTACAATGAGCAGTTCTTC.

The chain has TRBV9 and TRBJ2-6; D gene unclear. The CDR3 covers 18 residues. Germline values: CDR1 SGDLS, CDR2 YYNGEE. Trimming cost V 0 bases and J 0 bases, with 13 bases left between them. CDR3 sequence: CASSVEIGQSSGANVLTF. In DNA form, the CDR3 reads TGTGCCAGCAGCGTAGAAATAGGGCAAAGCTCTGGGGCCAACGTCCTGACTTTC.

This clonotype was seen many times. Written as DNA, the CDR3 is TGCGCCAGCAGCGACCCTAGCACAGATACGCAGTATTTT. Protein: CASSDPSTDTQYF. V usage is TRBV5-1 and J usage is TRBJ2-3; no clear D gene. In germline, CDR1 is SGHRS, CDR2 YFSETQ. The ends were cut back, 4 bases at V and 0 bases at J, with 6 bases in the middle. The CDR3 covers 13 residues.

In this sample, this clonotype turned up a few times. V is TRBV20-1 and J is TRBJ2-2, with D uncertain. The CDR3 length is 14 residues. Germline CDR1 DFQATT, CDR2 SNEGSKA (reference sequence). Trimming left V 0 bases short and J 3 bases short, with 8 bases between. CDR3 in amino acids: CSARDPRHTGELFF. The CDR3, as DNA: TGCAGTGCTAGAGATCCTCGGCACACCGGGGAGCTGTTTTTT.

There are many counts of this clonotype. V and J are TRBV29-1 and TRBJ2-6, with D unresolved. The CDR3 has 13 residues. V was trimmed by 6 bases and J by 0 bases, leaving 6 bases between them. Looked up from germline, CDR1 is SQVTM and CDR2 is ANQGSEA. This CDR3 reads CSVRFSGANVLTF. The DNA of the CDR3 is TGCAGCGTACGATTCTCTGGGGCCAACGTCCTGACTTTC.

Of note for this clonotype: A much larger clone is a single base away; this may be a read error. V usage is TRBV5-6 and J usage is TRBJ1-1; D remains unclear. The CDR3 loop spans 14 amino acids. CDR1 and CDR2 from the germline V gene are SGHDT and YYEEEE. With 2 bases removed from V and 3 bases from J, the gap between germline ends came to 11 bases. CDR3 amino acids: CASSLIGIYTEAFF. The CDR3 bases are TGTGCCAGCAGCTTAATAGGTATATACACTGAAGCTTTCTTT.

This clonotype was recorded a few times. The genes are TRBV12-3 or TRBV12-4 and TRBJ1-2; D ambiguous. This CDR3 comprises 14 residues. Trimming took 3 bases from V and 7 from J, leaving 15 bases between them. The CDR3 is CASSLGQVSFGYTF. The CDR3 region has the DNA TGTGCCAGCAGTTTGGGTCAGGTGAGCTTTGGCTACACCTTC.

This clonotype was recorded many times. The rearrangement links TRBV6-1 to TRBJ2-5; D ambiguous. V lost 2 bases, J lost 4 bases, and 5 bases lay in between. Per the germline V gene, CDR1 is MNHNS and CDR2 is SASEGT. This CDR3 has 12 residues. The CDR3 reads CASSETRETQYF. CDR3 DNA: TGTGCCAGCAGTGAAACTCGAGAGACCCAGTACTTC.

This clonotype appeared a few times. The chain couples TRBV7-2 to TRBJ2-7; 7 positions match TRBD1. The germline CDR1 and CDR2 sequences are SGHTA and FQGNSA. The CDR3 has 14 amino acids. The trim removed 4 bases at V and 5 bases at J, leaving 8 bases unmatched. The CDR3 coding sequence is TGTGCCAGCAGCTCGCTGACAGGGACGGACGAGCAGTACTTC. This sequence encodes CASSSLTGTDEQYF.

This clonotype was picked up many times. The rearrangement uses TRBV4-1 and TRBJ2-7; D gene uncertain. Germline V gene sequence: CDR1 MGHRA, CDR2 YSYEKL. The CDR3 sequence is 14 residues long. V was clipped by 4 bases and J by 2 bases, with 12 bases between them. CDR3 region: CASSPPRTPYEQYF. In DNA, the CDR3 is TGCGCCAGCAGCCCTCCAAGGACCCCCTACGAGCAGTACTTC.

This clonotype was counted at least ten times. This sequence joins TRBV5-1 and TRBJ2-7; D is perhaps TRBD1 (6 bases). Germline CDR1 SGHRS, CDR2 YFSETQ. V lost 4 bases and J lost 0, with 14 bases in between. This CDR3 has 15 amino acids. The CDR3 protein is CASSPRQDSSYEQYF. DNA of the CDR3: TGCGCCAGCAGCCCACGACAGGATAGCTCCTACGAGCAGTACTTC.

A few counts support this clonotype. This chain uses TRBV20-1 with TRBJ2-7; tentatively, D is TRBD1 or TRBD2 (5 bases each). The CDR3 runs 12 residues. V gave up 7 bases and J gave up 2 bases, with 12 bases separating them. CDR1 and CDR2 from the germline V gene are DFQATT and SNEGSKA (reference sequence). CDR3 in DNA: TGCAGTGGGGATCGGGGCACCTACGAGCAGTACTTC. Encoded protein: CSGDRGTYEQYF.

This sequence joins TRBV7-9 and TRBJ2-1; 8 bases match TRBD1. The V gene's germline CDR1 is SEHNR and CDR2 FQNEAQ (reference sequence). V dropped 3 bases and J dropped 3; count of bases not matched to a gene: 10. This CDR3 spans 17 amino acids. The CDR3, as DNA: TGTGCCAGCAGCTTGCCCCCGACAGGGGCCAGCTACAATGAGCAGTTCTTC. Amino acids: CASSLPPTGASYNEQFF.